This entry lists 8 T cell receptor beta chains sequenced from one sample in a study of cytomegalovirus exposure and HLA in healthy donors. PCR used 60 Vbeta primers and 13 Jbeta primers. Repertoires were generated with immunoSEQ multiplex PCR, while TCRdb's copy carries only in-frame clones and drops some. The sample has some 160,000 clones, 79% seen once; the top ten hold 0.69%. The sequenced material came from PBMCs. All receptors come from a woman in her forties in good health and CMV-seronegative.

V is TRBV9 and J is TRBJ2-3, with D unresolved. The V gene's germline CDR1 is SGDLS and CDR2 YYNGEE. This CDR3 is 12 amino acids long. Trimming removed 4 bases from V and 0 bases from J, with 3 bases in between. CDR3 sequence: CASSQSTDTQYF. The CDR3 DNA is TGTGCCAGCAGCCAAAGCACAGATACGCAGTATTTT. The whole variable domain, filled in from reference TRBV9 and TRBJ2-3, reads DSGVTQTPKHLITATGQRVTLRCSPRSGDLSVYWYQQSLDQGLQFLIQYYNGEERAKGNILERFSAQQFPDLHSELNLSSLELGDSALYFCASSQSTDTQYFGPGTRLTVL.

CDR3 in amino acids: CATLNRDRGTEAFF. Here the CDR3 DNA reads TGTGCCACCCTAAACCGGGACAGAGGGACTGAAGCTTTCTTT. The chain uses TRBV18 and TRBJ1-1; 7 positions agree with TRBD1. Per germline, CDR1 KGHSH and CDR2 LQKENI. V shed 10 bases and J 5 bases; nucleotides not matched to a gene: 13. The CDR3 loop spans 14 amino acids.

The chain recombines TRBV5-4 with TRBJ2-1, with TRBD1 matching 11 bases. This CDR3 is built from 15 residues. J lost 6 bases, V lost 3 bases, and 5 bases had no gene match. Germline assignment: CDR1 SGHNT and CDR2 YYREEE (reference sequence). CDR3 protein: CASSWGTGGLNEQFF. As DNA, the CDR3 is TGTGCCAGCAGCTGGGGGACAGGGGGTCTCAATGAGCAGTTCTTC.

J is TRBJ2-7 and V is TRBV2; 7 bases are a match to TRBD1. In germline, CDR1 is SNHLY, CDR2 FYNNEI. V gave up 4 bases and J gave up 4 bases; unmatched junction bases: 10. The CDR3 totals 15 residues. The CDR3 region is CASSGWGKGAYEQYF. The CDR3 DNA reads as TGTGCCAGCAGTGGATGGGGGAAGGGGGCGTACGAGCAGTACTTC. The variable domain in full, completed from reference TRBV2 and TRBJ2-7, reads EPEVTQTPSHQVTQMGQEVILRCVPISNHLYFYWYRQILGQKVEFLVSFYNNEISEKSEIFDDQFSVERPDGSNFTLKIRSTKLEDSAMYFCASSGWGKGAYEQYFGPGTRLTVT.

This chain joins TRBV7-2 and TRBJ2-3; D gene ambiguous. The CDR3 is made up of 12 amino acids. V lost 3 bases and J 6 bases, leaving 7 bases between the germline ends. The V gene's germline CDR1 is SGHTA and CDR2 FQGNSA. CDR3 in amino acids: CASSFPGDTQYF. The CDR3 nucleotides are TGTGCCAGCAGCTTCCCCGGGGATACGCAGTATTTT.

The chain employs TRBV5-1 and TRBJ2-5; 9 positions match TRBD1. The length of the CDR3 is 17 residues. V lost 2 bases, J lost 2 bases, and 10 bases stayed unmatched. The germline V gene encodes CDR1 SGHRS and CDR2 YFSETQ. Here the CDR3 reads CASSFGGTGSAQETQYF. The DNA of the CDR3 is TGCGCCAGCAGCTTTGGGGGGACAGGGTCGGCGCAAGAGACCCAGTACTTC.

The CDR3 loop is CASSSPRGQGYGYTF. As DNA, the CDR3 is TGTGCCAGCAGCTCCCCGCGGGGCCAAGGCTATGGCTACACCTTC. The gene calls are TRBV9 and TRBJ1-2, with a possible D match to TRBD1 (5 bases). The CDR3 consists of 15 residues. Trimming took 4 bases from V and 4 from J, leaving 17 bases between them. CDR1 is SGDLS and CDR2 is YYNGEE in the germline V gene.

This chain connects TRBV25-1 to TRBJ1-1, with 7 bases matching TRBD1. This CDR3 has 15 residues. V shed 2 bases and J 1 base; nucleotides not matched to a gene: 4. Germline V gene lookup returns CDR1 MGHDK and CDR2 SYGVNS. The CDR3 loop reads CASSETRGANTEAFF. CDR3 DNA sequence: TGTGCCAGCAGTGAAACCAGGGGGGCGAACACTGAAGCTTTCTTT.